One sample yielded the 20 T cell receptor beta chains listed below, sequenced in a study of blood T cell repertoires in COVID-19. Sequenced by immunoSEQ multiplex PCR; TCRdb stores in-frame clones only, minus some. This table has about 94,000 clones, 78% appearing once. The sequenced material came from peripheral blood. These TCRs come from a man in his 70s with COVID-19, enrolled during active disease.

V usage is TRBV5-1 and J usage is TRBJ1-1; TRBD1 matches at 8 bases. The V and J ends lost 2 bases and 4 bases, in that order; junction bases with no gene match: 7. CDR3 size: 15 residues. The germline gives CDR1 SGHRS, CDR2 YFSETQ. The CDR3 bases are TGCGCCAGCAGCTTCTCAGGGGGCGCGGGCACTGAAGCTTTCTTT. This codes for CASSFSGGAGTEAFF.

V is TRBV7-8 and J is TRBJ2-3; 7 nucleotides agree with TRBD2. The germline gives CDR1 SGHVS, CDR2 FQNEAQ. This CDR3 region has 16 residues. V dropped 1 base and J dropped 2; count of bases not matched to a gene: 6. CDR3 sequence (DNA): TGTGCCAGCAGCTTAGTCGCTAGCGGCTTCACAGATACGCAGTATTTT. Protein: CASSLVASGFTDTQYF.

The rearrangement links TRBV7-2 to TRBJ1-3; TRBD1 matches 11 bases. The germline gives CDR1 SGHTA, CDR2 FQGNSA. CDR3 length equals 16 residues. V was clipped by 5 bases and J by 2 bases; unmatched bases: 5. The CDR3 protein is CASSLWTGGTGNTIYF. The CDR3 DNA is TGTGCCAGCAGCCTATGGACAGGGGGCACTGGAAACACCATATATTTT.

This clone was counted between two and nine times. The J gene is TRBJ2-1, the V gene TRBV5-6; 8 bases fit TRBD2. CDR1 and CDR2 (germline): SGHDT, YYEEEE. The CDR3 has 16 amino acids. Losses at the gene ends were 0 bases for V and 9 bases for J; bases not matched to a gene: 11. In nucleotides, the CDR3 is TGTGCCAGCAGCTTGGCCGGGACTAGAACTTCAAGTGAGCAGTTCTTC. This gives the protein CASSLAGTRTSSEQFF. Complete variable domain (other parts from reference TRBV5-6 and TRBJ2-1): DAGVTQSPTHLIKTRGQQVTLRCSPKSGHDTVSWYQQALGQGPQFIFQYYEEEERQRGNFPDRFSGHQFPNYSSELNVNALLLGDSALYLCASSLAGTRTSSEQFFGPGTRLTVL.

This clone is medium-sized. The chain is built from TRBV28 and TRBJ1-6; D remains unclear. The CDR3 is 17 residues long. Germline V CDR1 and CDR2: MDHEN, SYDVKM. V was cut by 3 bases and J by 6 bases, with 18 bases left in between. The CDR3 DNA sequence: TGTGCCAGCAGTTTCCTCCAACGTGGGCTTTTTAATTCACCCCTCCACTTT. Its protein is CASSFLQRGLFNSPLHF.

There are a few counts of this clone. V is TRBV5-1 and J is TRBJ2-5; the D is unclear. The germline V gene has CDR1 SGHRS and CDR2 YFSETQ. The V end lost 1 base, the J end lost 5 bases, and 3 bases lay between the germline ends. The CDR3 sequence is 11 residues long. CDR3 amino acids: CASSLSETQYF. The CDR3 DNA is TGCGCCAGCAGCTTGTCGGAGACCCAGTACTTC.

The rearrangement links TRBV27 to TRBJ2-3, with 7 positions matching TRBD2. There are 16 residues in the CDR3. The trim removed 0 bases at V and 6 bases at J, leaving 9 bases unmatched. Germline CDR1 and CDR2: MNHEY and SMNVEV (reference sequence). The CDR3 sequence is CASSLSGGRALDTQYF. The CDR3 nucleotides are TGTGCCAGCAGTTTATCAGGAGGGAGGGCCCTTGATACGCAGTATTTT.

This rearrangement joins TRBV30 to TRBJ2-1, with 8 bases that match TRBD2. The CDR3 extends over 16 amino acids. Germline lookup yields CDR1 GTSNPN and CDR2 SVGIG (reference sequence). V lost 2 bases, J lost 9 bases, and 15 bases stayed unmatched. The CDR3 coding sequence is TGTGCCTGGAGTAAATTACCGGGACTAGTGGGTATTGAGCAGTTCTTC. Protein sequence: CAWSKLPGLVGIEQFF.

The chain couples TRBV9 to TRBJ1-2; maybe TRBD1 (5 bases). Trimming left V 0 bases short and J 4 bases short, with 13 bases between. The germline CDR1 and CDR2 sequences are SGDLS and YYNGEE. This CDR3 region has 15 residues. CDR3 sequence: CASSVGQNPPYGYTF. The CDR3 bases are TGTGCCAGCAGCGTAGGACAGAACCCCCCCTATGGCTACACCTTC.

The V and J genes are TRBV5-4 and TRBJ2-3; TRBD2 aligns across 10 bases. In germline, CDR1 is SGHNT, CDR2 YYREEE (reference sequence). The CDR3 contains 16 residues. The V and J ends lost 4 bases and 4 bases, in that order; junction bases with no gene match: 9. The CDR3 loop is CASSPLAGASADTQYF. The CDR3 DNA follows: TGTGCCAGCAGCCCCCTAGCGGGAGCCTCCGCAGATACGCAGTATTTT.

J is TRBJ2-7 and V is TRBV28; 13 nucleotides align to TRBD2. CDR1 and CDR2 from the germline V gene are MDHEN and SYDVKM. The J segment lost 0 bases and the V segment lost 5 bases, leaving 7 bases of the junction unmatched. CDR3 length: 17 residues. The CDR3 sequence: CASSLGTSGTRSYEQYF. CDR3 nucleotide sequence: TGTGCCAGCAGTCTAGGGACTAGCGGGACCCGCTCCTACGAGCAGTACTTC. Drawing the rest from reference TRBV28 and TRBJ2-7, the complete variable domain is DVKVTQSSRYLVKRTGEKVFLECVQDMDHENMFWYRQDPGLGLRLIYFSYDVKMKEKGDIPEGYSVSREKKERFSLILESASTNQTSMYLCASSLGTSGTRSYEQYFGPGTRLTVT.

V is TRBV10-3 and J is TRBJ1-2; 8 positions agree with TRBD1. Germline CDR1 and CDR2: ENHRY and SYGVKD. The CDR3 runs to 12 residues. V was clipped by 4 bases and J by 7 bases; unmatched bases: 2. The CDR3 DNA follows: TGTGCCATCAGTGGACAGGGGATTGGCTACACCTTC. Protein product: CAISGQGIGYTF.

This clone came up once. This rearrangement joins TRBV7-9 to TRBJ1-4; 10 nucleotides match TRBD1. With V trimmed by 5 bases and J by 3 bases, 6 bases remained unmatched. Germline V gene data show CDR1 as SEHNR and CDR2 as FQNEAQ (reference sequence). The CDR3 spans 16 residues. The CDR3 here is CASSPRDRGPNEKLFF. The CDR3 nucleotides read TGTGCCAGCAGCCCCCGGGACAGGGGTCCTAATGAAAAACTGTTTTTT. Filled out from reference TRBV7-9 and TRBJ1-4, the complete variable domain reads DTGVSQNPRHKITKRGQNVTFRCDPISEHNRLYWYRQTLGQGPEFLTYFQNEAQLEKSRLLSDRFSAERPKGSFSTLEIQRTEQGDSAMYLCASSPRDRGPNEKLFFGSGTQLSVL.

The chain uses TRBV7-2 and TRBJ2-3; 8 bases match TRBD2. The CDR3 is made up of 16 amino acids. V trimming: 1 base; J trimming: 6 bases; junction bases outside the gene matches: 9. The germline CDR1 and CDR2 sequences are SGHTA and FQGNSA. This chain's CDR3 is CASSLVSSGALDTQYF. The CDR3 DNA follows: TGTGCCAGCAGCTTAGTCAGTAGCGGGGCCCTCGATACGCAGTATTTT.

The chain uses TRBV6-6 and TRBJ2-1, with D tentatively TRBD2 (5 bases). CDR3 size: 15 residues. The V and J ends lost 6 bases and 0 bases respectively, with 12 bases between them. The germline V gene encodes CDR1 MNHNY and CDR2 SVGAGI (reference sequence). CDR3 nucleotides: TGTGCCAGCAGACCAAACGGGAACTCCTACAATGAGCAGTTCTTC. Its translation is CASRPNGNSYNEQFF.

This chain uses TRBV6-4 with TRBJ2-5, with 9 bases aligning to TRBD1. The V and J ends lost 5 bases and 4 bases, in that order; junction bases with no gene match: 8. The CDR3 sequence is 15 residues long. Germline CDR1 is MRHNA and CDR2 is SNTAGT. The CDR3 DNA sequence: TGTGCCAGCAGTCCCGGGACAGGGAAAGGAGAGACCCAGTACTTC. This gives the protein CASSPGTGKGETQYF.

V is TRBV4-3 and J is TRBJ2-1; TRBD2 aligns across 7 bases. Per the germline V gene, CDR1 is LGHNA and CDR2 is YSLEER. CDR3 size: 15 residues. V lost 1 base to trimming and J lost 3 bases; unmatched junction nucleotides: 3. CDR3 sequence: CASSQASGGYNEQFF. As DNA, the CDR3 is TGCGCCAGCAGCCAAGCTTCGGGAGGCTACAATGAGCAGTTCTTC.

The chain links TRBV3-1 (or the pseudogene TRBV3-2) to TRBJ2-7; perhaps TRBD2 as D (5 bases). Per germline, CDR1 LGHDT and CDR2 YNNKEL (reference sequence). CDR3 length: 14 amino acids. Trimming cost V 4 bases and J 0 bases, with 10 bases left between them. CDR3 nucleotides: TGTGCCAGCAGCCGAAAACTAGACTCCTACGAGCAGTACTTC. Translated, it gives CASSRKLDSYEQYF.

The rearrangement links TRBV5-6 to TRBJ2-1, with D unclear. CDR1 is SGHDT, CDR2 YYEEEE, per germline. The CDR3 is made up of 14 amino acids. Trimming took 4 bases from V and 8 from J, leaving 16 bases between them. The CDR3 DNA reads as TGTGCCAGCAGCCCCTTTAACTCGAACGATGAGCAGTTCTTC. Its protein product is CASSPFNSNDEQFF. Full variable domain (outside the CDR3, taken from reference TRBV5-6 and TRBJ2-1): DAGVTQSPTHLIKTRGQQVTLRCSPKSGHDTVSWYQQALGQGPQFIFQYYEEEERQRGNFPDRFSGHQFPNYSSELNVNALLLGDSALYLCASSPFNSNDEQFFGPGTRLTVL.

The CDR3 here is CASSQNQNTEAFF. The CDR3 region has the DNA TGCGCCAGCAGCCAAAATCAGAACACTGAAGCTTTCTTT. The chain has TRBV4-3 and TRBJ1-1; no clear D. The length of the CDR3 is 13 residues. Trimming took 2 bases from V and 1 from J, leaving 5 bases between them. Germline V gene lookup returns CDR1 LGHNA and CDR2 YSLEER.